Listed below are T cell receptor beta chains from one sample, sequenced in a study of T cells in Graves' hyperthyroidism and ophthalmopathy. Each CDR3 protein gets one entry after TCRdb re-called the multiplex PCR reads with MiXCR. The data hold a few hundred thousand distinct CDR3 sequences, with around 43% observed a single time. Sequencing input: peripheral blood or thyroid tissue (not recorded which). The receptors shown here come from an adult woman with Graves' disease, either hyperthyroidism or ophthalmopathy (not recorded which). CDR3s include the opening cysteine and the closing phenylalanine or tryptophan. A D gene is named only where the DNA matches it firmly. Not all rows give a size; the values are once, few, many and, for expanded clones, a class.

j_call d_call v_call clone_size cdr3_aa cdr3_nt
TRBJ2-7 . TRBV9 many CASSVGGGTYEQYF TGTGCCAGCAGCGTAGGTGGGGGGACCTACGAGCAGTACTTC
TRBJ2-7 TRBD2 TRBV25-1 . CASSESVGLAGPYKQYF TGTGCCAGCAGTGAATCCGTGGGGCTAGCGGGTCCCTACAAGCAGTACTTC
TRBJ2-5 . TRBV2 many CASSEAGRETQYF TGTGCCAGCAGTGAGGCGGGCCGAGAGACCCAGTACTTC
TRBJ2-5 . TRBV10-3 . CAIRFNQYF TGTGCCATCCGGTTTAACCAGTACTTC
TRBJ2-7 . TRBV6-1 . CASSEAVHEQYF TGTGCCAGCAGTGAAGCGGTGCACGAGCAGTACTTC
TRBJ2-6 . TRBV2 many CASSEISAGANVLTF TGTGCCAGCAGTGAAATAAGTGCCGGCGCCAACGTCCTGACTTTC
TRBJ2-5 TRBD1 TRBV4-2 . CASSRTGAKTQYF TGTGCCAGCAGCCGGACAGGGGCGAAGACCCAGTACTTC
TRBJ1-1 . TRBV7-9 . CASSPRTEGYAFF TGTGCCAGCAGCCCACGGACGGAGGGATATGCTTTCTTT
TRBJ2-6 TRBD1 TRBV7-6 few CASSLGQSSSGANVLTF TGTGCCAGCAGCTTGGGACAGTCTAGCTCTGGGGCCAACGTCCTGACTTTC
TRBJ2-5 . TRBV29-1 many CSGCRGTGETQYF TGCAGCGGGTGCAGGGGAACTGGAGAGACCCAGTACTTC
TRBJ2-7 . TRBV12-3/TRBV12-4 . CASSVEAVGTGELYF TGTGCCAGCAGCGTAGAGGCAGTTGGCACCGGGGAGCTGTACTTC
TRBJ1-6 . TRBV6-2/TRBV6-3 . CASSYSGGKNSPLHF TGTGCCAGCAGTTACTCGGGGGGAAAAAATTCACCCCTCCACTTT
TRBJ1-6 . TRBV29-1 few CSARPDLNSPLHF TGCAGCGCCCGACCTGACCTCAATTCACCCCTCCACTTT
TRBJ1-5 TRBD1 TRBV19 many CASSRQGGQPQHF TGTGCCAGTAGTCGACAGGGTGGTCAGCCCCAGCATTTT
TRBJ1-2 . TRBV6-5 . CAVGKGYGYTF TGTGCAGTCGGGAAGGGATATGGCTACACCTTC
TRBJ2-7 . TRBV7-6 few CASSLHGTYEQYF TGTGCCAGCAGCTTACACGGGACCTACGAGCAGTACTTC
TRBJ1-1 . TRBV4-2 many CASSQALGDTEAFF TGTGCCAGCAGCCAGGCCCTTGGGGACACTGAAGCTTTCTTT
TRBJ2-7 . TRBV20-1 few CSATPTKTYEQYF TGCAGTGCTACCCCGACAAAAACCTACGAGCAGTACTTC
TRBJ1-5 TRBD1 TRBV28 many CASSFGDRVGQPQHF TGTGCCAGCAGTTTCGGTGACAGGGTTGGGCAGCCCCAGCATTTT
TRBJ1-1 . TRBV7-3 once CASSFPRASTEAFF TGTGCCAGCAGTTTTCCCCGGGCGAGCACTGAAGCTTTCTTT
TRBJ2-7 . TRBV29-1 few CSVASAYEQYF TGCAGCGTTGCTAGTGCGTACGAGCAGTACTTC
TRBJ1-1 TRBD1 TRBV10-3 . CASYTWGKGGRGLSEAFF TGTGCCAGCTATACATGGGGGAAAGGCGGCAGGGGGCTCTCTGAAGCTTTCTTT
TRBJ2-7 . TRBV7-9 few CASSQDVGGGPNEQYF TGCGCCAGCAGCCAAGATGTGGGGGGGGGGCCCAACGAGCAGTACTTC
TRBJ2-5 TRBD1 TRBV25-1 . CASSEWGQGAQYF TGTGCCAGCAGTGAATGGGGACAGGGGGCCCAGTACTTC
TRBJ1-1 . TRBV25-1 . CASSASVSPGTDTEAFF TGTGCCAGCAGTGCTAGTGTTTCCCCGGGAACGGACACTGAAGCTTTCTTT
TRBJ2-3 . TRBV29-1 . CSVEAGPAGDTQYF TGCAGCGTTGAAGCGGGTCCAGCCGGAGATACGCAGTATTTT
TRBJ1-5 . TRBV10-3 . CAISESTYSNQPQHF TGTGCCATCAGTGAGTCAACTTATAGCAATCAGCCCCAGCATTTT
TRBJ1-1 . TRBV5-1 . CASSWGPGSNTEAFF TGCGCCAGCAGCTGGGGTCCGGGATCGAACACTGAAGCTTTCTTT
TRBJ2-3 TRBD2 TRBV29-1 . CSVSGGAGTTDTQYF TGCAGCGTGTCCGGGGGGGCAGGGACCACAGATACGCAGTATTTT
TRBJ2-5 . TRBV7-2 . CASSSGLPETQYF TGTGCCAGCAGCTCGGGACTCCCGGAGACCCAGTACTTC
TRBJ1-1 . TRBV7-9 . CASSSPSGTPNTEAFF TGTGCCAGCAGCTCCCCCTCAGGGACACCAAACACTGAAGCTTTCTTT
TRBJ1-5 . TRBV20-1 many CSAREAPYSNQPQHF TGCAGTGCTAGAGAAGCACCGTATAGCAATCAGCCCCAGCATTTT
TRBJ2-2 TRBD1 TRBV6-2/TRBV6-3 many CAHSPGTGYGELFF TGTGCCCACTCGCCGGGGACAGGTTACGGGGAGCTGTTTTTT
TRBJ1-6 TRBD1 TRBV10-3 few CAISGTEGESPLHF TGTGCCATCAGCGGGACAGAGGGCGAATCACCCCTCCACTTT
TRBJ1-5 TRBD1 TRBV15 . CATSRGDRVNQPQHF TGTGCCACCAGCAGGGGCGACAGGGTCAATCAGCCCCAGCATTTT
TRBJ2-5 . TRBV24-1 . CATQPGETQYF TGTGCCACCCAGCCGGGAGAGACCCAGTACTTC
TRBJ1-5 . TRBV28 many CASTQGGSNQPQHF TGTGCCAGCACACAGGGAGGAAGCAATCAGCCCCAGCATTTT
TRBJ1-1 . TRBV7-2 many CASSSQGWTEAFF TGTGCCAGCAGCTCCCAGGGGTGGACTGAAGCTTTCTTT
TRBJ2-5 . TRBV25-1 . CASSGTGTQETQYF TGTGCCAGCAGTGGAACAGGGACACAAGAGACCCAGTACTTC
TRBJ2-3 TRBD2 TRBV29-1 . CSASLTSGNTDTQYF TGCAGCGCCTCCCTGACTAGCGGGAACACAGATACGCAGTATTTT
TRBJ1-5 . TRBV19 once CASSSGGVNQPQHF TGTGCCAGTAGTTCGGGGGGGGTCAATCAGCCCCAGCATTTT
TRBJ2-5 . TRBV10-3 many CAIRTVSGETQYF TGTGCCATACGTACAGTGTCGGGAGAGACCCAGTACTTC
TRBJ2-3 . TRBV7-2 . CASSPTDTDTQYF TGTGCCAGCAGCCCGACAGACACAGATACGCAGTATTTT
TRBJ1-1 . TRBV7-9 many CASSHGGAAQNTEAFF TGTGCCAGCAGCCACGGAGGGGCCGCCCAGAACACTGAAGCTTTCTTT
TRBJ1-3 TRBD1 TRBV5-1 . CASSLPGQGTGNTIYF TGCGCCAGCAGCTTACCGGGACAGGGAACTGGAAACACCATATATTTT
TRBJ2-1 . TRBV12-3/TRBV12-4 . CASIIRGSAGEQFF TGTGCCAGCATCATCCGGGGGAGTGCGGGTGAGCAGTTCTTC
TRBJ1-4 . TRBV5-4 . CASSPGRGGEKLFF TGTGCCAGCAGCCCGGGGAGGGGAGGTGAAAAACTGTTTTTT
TRBJ2-5 . TRBV25-1 . CASSEMGTIFQETQYF TGTGCCAGCAGTGAAATGGGCACAATCTTCCAAGAGACCCAGTACTTC
TRBJ2-5 . TRBV24-1 . CATSDPAGGQETQYF TGTGCCACCAGTGATCCGGCAGGAGGCCAAGAGACCCAGTACTTC